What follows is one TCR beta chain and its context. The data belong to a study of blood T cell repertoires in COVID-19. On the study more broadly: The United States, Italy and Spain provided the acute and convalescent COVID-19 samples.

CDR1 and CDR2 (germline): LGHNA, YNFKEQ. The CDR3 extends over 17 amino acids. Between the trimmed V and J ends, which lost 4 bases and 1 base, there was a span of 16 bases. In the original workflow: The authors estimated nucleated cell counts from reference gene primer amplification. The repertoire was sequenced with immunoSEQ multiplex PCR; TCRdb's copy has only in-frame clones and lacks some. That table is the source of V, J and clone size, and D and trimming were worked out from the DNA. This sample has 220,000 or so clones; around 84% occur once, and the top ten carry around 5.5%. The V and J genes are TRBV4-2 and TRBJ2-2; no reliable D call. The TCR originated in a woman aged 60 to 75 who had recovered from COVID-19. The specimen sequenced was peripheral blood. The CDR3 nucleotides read TGTGCCAGCAGCCCCCCCAGACTTGCGGAGAACACCGGGGAGCTGTTTTTT. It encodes CASSPPRLAENTGELFF.